This T cell receptor beta chain stems from a study of CD8 T cells in ankylosing spondylitis. Study conclusions and caveats: Seven to nine highly homologous variants formed a TCR beta motif that appeared characteristic of ankylosing spondylitis blood. Within matched ankylosing spondylitis synovial fluid, disease-linked clones were reportedly significantly enriched.

TCRdb reprocessed the 5' RACE reads with MiXCR, giving one entry per CDR3 protein. The table records roughly 280,000 distinct CDR3 sequences, around 18% of them present only once. The germline V gene encodes CDR1 MDHEN and CDR2 SYDVKM. CDR3 length: 14 amino acids. V lost 6 bases, J lost 0 bases, and 3 bases stayed unmatched. Concerning this clonotype: Antigen specificity is unknown.

The sample consisted of blood, either unsorted or a sorted T cell fraction (not recorded which). This rearrangement joins TRBV28 to TRBJ2-7; TRBD2 agrees at 9 bases. The sequence was collected from a male donor with ankylosing spondylitis or in good health (not recorded which). CDR3 residues: CASRGSGGSYEQYV. CDR3 coding DNA: TGTGCCAGCAGGGGTAGCGGGGGCTCCTACGAGCAGTACGTC.